These T cell receptor beta chains were read from a single sample in a study of breast tumors, draining lymph nodes, adjacent tissues. TCRdb re-analysed the multiplex PCR reads in MiXCR, keeping a single row per CDR3 protein. Altogether some 83,000 distinct CDR3 sequences are present, about 21% being singletons, with the ten largest covering 2.4%. The sequencing input was axillary lymph node tissue. These receptors all stem from a female donor with breast cancer. Some clones in this sample may be carry-over from other donors' samples. The CDR3 runs from the conserved cysteine through the conserved F or W. A D gene is named only where the DNA matches it firmly. Rows give clone size only sometimes, using once, few, many, or a class for an expanded clone.

TRBJ2-3 TRBD1 many TRBV29-1 CSVGDRVPDTQYF TGCAGCGTTGGGGACAGGGTCCCAGATACGCAGTATTTT
TRBJ2-1 - once TRBV28 CASGPPLSYNEQFF TGTGCCAGCGGCCCCCCCCTCAGTTACAATGAGCAGTTCTTC
TRBJ2-7 TRBD2 many TRBV6-1 CASSEWIAGEEQYF TGTGCCAGCAGTGAATGGATCGCGGGAGAGGAGCAGTACTTC
TRBJ2-7 - many TRBV6-2/TRBV6-3 CASSYSSTYEQYF TGTGCCAGCAGTTACTCTAGCACTTACGAGCAGTACTTC
TRBJ2-1 - many TRBV7-9 CASSLTGGGTPDRFF TGTGCCAGCAGCTTAACTGGGGGCGGGACCCCGGATCGGTTCTTC
TRBJ2-6 TRBD1 many TRBV5-6 CATLVRQGAHGANVLTF TGTGCCACCCTTGTGAGGCAGGGGGCGCATGGGGCCAACGTCCTGACTTTC
TRBJ1-3 TRBD1 - TRBV6-1 CASGVATGGSGNTIHF TGTGCCAGCGGCGTAGCTACAGGGGGTTCTGGAAACACCATACATTTT
TRBJ2-2 - many TRBV19 CASSVGGDTGELFF TGTGCCAGTAGTGTAGGTGGCGACACCGGGGAGCTGTTTTTT
TRBJ2-7 TRBD2 many TRBV19 CASTQDGLAESYEQYF TGTGCCAGCACCCAGGATGGACTAGCAGAATCCTACGAGCAGTACTTC
TRBJ1-5 - many TRBV2 CASSEASGDQPQHF TGTGCCAGCAGTGAAGCGAGTGGAGATCAGCCCCAGCATTTT
TRBJ2-3 - many TRBV4-2 CASSQMGRHTDTQYF TGTGCCAGCAGCCAAATGGGGCGGCACACAGATACGCAGTATTTT
TRBJ2-5 TRBD1 few TRBV5-1 CASRTGVQTQYF TGCGCCAGCAGGACAGGGGTACAGACCCAGTACTTC